This is a list of T cell receptor beta chains from one sample in a study of brain T cells in children with intractable seizures. Profiled with immunoSEQ multiplex PCR; TCRdb holds only in-frame clones, not every one. The table shows fewer than 150,000 clones, with 94% occurring only once. Sequenced material: peripheral blood, taken at surgery. The receptors derive from a boy under three years old with hemimegalencephaly and intractable seizures. CDR3s include the opening cysteine and the closing phenylalanine or tryptophan. A D gene is named only where the DNA matches it firmly. Expanded clones get a size class; other rows say once, few or many, or leave the size out.

abundance | d_gene | j_gene | v_gene | CDR3aa | CDR3nt
. | . | TRBJ2-7 | TRBV28 | CASSLRDYEQYF | TGTGCCAGCAGTTTAAGAGACTACGAGCAGTACTTC
. | TRBD1 | TRBJ2-5 | TRBV5-4 | CASSSRQGSGETQYF | TGTGCCAGCAGCTCGAGACAGGGCTCAGGAGAGACCCAGTACTTC
once | . | TRBJ2-4 | TRBV27 | CASSLMGAKNIQYF | TGTGCCAGCAGTTTGATGGGGGCAAAAAACATTCAGTACTTC
. | . | TRBJ1-2 | TRBV28 | CASSNRVDYGYTF | TGTGCCAGCAGTAACAGGGTTGACTATGGCTACACCTTC
. | . | TRBJ2-7 | TRBV5-6 | CASSPGAGVDWQRGQEQYF | TGTGCCAGCAGCCCCGGGGCAGGAGTAGATTGGCAGCGCGGGCAGGAGCAGTACTTC
once | . | TRBJ2-7 | TRBV7-3 | CASSLGGQREQYF | TGTGCCAGCAGCTTAGGGGGGCAGCGGGAGCAGTACTTC
. | . | TRBJ1-2 | TRBV28 | CASSSPPFGYTF | TGTGCCAGCAGTTCCCCCCCCTTTGGCTACACCTTC
. | . | TRBJ2-3 | TRBV11-1 | CASSLAGGAQYF | TGTGCCAGCAGCTTAGCAGGGGGAGCGCAGTATTTT
once | . | TRBJ1-1 | TRBV10-3 | CAISEWQLERMNTEAFF | TGTGCCATCAGTGAATGGCAGCTCGAAAGGATGAACACTGAAGCTTTCTTT
. | . | TRBJ1-3 | TRBV9 | CASSVEHSGNTIYF | TGTGCCAGCAGCGTAGAACACTCTGGAAACACCATATATTTT
. | . | TRBJ2-4 | TRBV7-2 | CASSPAGLALQKYF | TGTGCCAGCAGCCCGGCTGGGCTAGCGCTTCAAAAGTACTTC
. | . | TRBJ1-2 | TRBV2 | CASVKVGSDYGYTF | TGTGCCAGCGTTAAAGTCGGGAGTGACTATGGCTACACCTTC
. | . | TRBJ1-5 | TRBV28 | CASSLTPAGVGNQPQHF | TGTGCCAGCAGTCTGACGCCCGCCGGGGTCGGCAATCAGCCCCAGCATTTT
. | TRBD2 | TRBJ2-3 | TRBV15 | CATSLLGGLADTQYF | TGTGCCACCAGCCTCCTGGGAGGGTTGGCGGATACGCAGTATTTT
. | . | TRBJ1-4 | TRBV6-5 | CASRGAANEKLFF | TGTGCCAGCAGGGGTGCAGCTAATGAAAAACTGTTTTTT
once | . | TRBJ2-7 | TRBV29-1 | CSVAGVRDTLHEQYF | TGCAGCGTTGCGGGGGTCCGTGACACCCTCCACGAGCAGTACTTC
. | . | TRBJ2-1 | TRBV28 | CASSLRETDNEQFF | TGTGCCAGCAGTTTACGGGAGACGGACAATGAGCAGTTCTTC
once | . | TRBJ2-7 | TRBV5-1 | CASSLSGGANYEQYF | TGCGCCAGCAGCTTGTCGGGGGGCGCAAACTACGAGCAGTACTTC
. | TRBD1 | TRBJ2-1 | TRBV28 | CASTMGTGVYNEQFF | TGTGCCAGCACCATGGGAACAGGGGTGTACAATGAGCAGTTCTTC
. | . | TRBJ2-1 | TRBV7-9 | CASSSTRPGGEQFF | TGTGCCAGCAGCAGTACTAGGCCTGGAGGAGAGCAGTTCTTC
. | TRBD2 | TRBJ2-7 | TRBV28 | CASSLFLGGSGSYEQYF | TGTGCCAGCAGTTTATTTCTGGGAGGGAGTGGCTCCTACGAGCAGTACTTC
. | . | TRBJ1-1 | TRBV28 | CASSLRGTEAFF | TGTGCCAGCAGTTTACGAGGTACTGAAGCTTTCTTT
. | TRBD1 | TRBJ1-2 | TRBV19 | CASISQTGSFLGYTF | TGTGCCAGTATCAGCCAGACAGGGAGCTTCTTAGGCTACACCTTC
. | . | TRBJ2-5 | TRBV10-3 | CAISDGRETQYF | TGTGCCATCAGTGACGGTCGGGAGACCCAGTACTTC
. | . | TRBJ2-5 | TRBV15 | CATSRDRGSQETQYF | TGTGCCACCAGCAGAGACAGGGGATCTCAAGAGACCCAGTACTTC
. | TRBD2 | TRBJ2-5 | TRBV7-2 | CASSPAGQREHQETQYF | TGTGCCAGCAGCCCAGCGGGCCAGCGGGAGCACCAAGAGACCCAGTACTTC
. | TRBD2 | TRBJ2-7 | TRBV6-6 | CASSVREEHYEQYF | TGTGCCAGCAGCGTACGGGAGGAGCACTACGAGCAGTACTTC
. | TRBD2 | TRBJ2-3 | TRBV19 | CASSARESLTDTQYF | TGTGCCAGTTCAGCGCGGGAGTCTTTGACAGATACGCAGTATTTT
. | . | TRBJ2-5 | TRBV10-2 | CASSFGVRETQYF | TGCGCCAGCAGCTTCGGGGTACGGGAGACCCAGTACTTC
. | . | TRBJ1-1 | TRBV28 | CASSLLEGNTEAFF | TGTGCCAGCAGTTTATTAGAGGGGAACACTGAAGCTTTCTTT
. | . | TRBJ2-7 | TRBV5-1 | CASSPNPVGHEQYF | TGCGCCAGCAGCCCCAACCCCGTAGGGCACGAGCAGTACTTC
. | TRBD2 | TRBJ2-2 | TRBV10-1 | CASRASGNTGELFF | TGCGCCAGCAGAGCTAGCGGGAACACCGGGGAGCTGTTTTTT
. | . | TRBJ2-3 | TRBV6-6 | CASSYPGGSTDTQYF | TGTGCCAGCAGTTACCCAGGGGGGTCGACAGATACGCAGTATTTT
few | . | TRBJ2-2 | TRBV6-2/TRBV6-3 | CASSFAGTGELFF | TGTGCCAGCAGTTTCGCCGGGACAGGGGAGCTGTTTTTT